This T cell receptor (beta chain) stems from a study of post-analysis software for immune sequencing data. Built from TCR beta cDNA, the libraries had unique molecular identifiers in them. TCRdb ran MiXCR on the PCR reads and lists one entry per CDR3 protein. This sample carries under 200,000 distinct CDR3 sequences, roughly 40% of them seen once, and the ten largest clones take roughly 28%. Regarding this clonotype: No antigen is known for it.

Study conclusions and caveats: Significantly lower normalized Chao1 diversity was found in patients with multiple sclerosis relative to controls.

The sequence was obtained from a girl under 18 with multiple sclerosis. The sequenced sample was blood, obtained after autologous hematopoietic stem cell transplantation.

Written as DNA, the CDR3 is TGCGCCAGCACCAACAGGGGGCCGGCTAGCGTGTCCACCGGGGAGCTGTTTTTT. Its translation is CASTNRGPASVSTGELFF. The V and J genes are TRBV5-1 and TRBJ2-2; 9 bases are shared with TRBD1. V shed 6 bases and J 4 bases; nucleotides not matched to a gene: 16. The CDR3 is 18 amino acids. CDR1 is SGHRS and CDR2 is YFSETQ in the germline V gene.